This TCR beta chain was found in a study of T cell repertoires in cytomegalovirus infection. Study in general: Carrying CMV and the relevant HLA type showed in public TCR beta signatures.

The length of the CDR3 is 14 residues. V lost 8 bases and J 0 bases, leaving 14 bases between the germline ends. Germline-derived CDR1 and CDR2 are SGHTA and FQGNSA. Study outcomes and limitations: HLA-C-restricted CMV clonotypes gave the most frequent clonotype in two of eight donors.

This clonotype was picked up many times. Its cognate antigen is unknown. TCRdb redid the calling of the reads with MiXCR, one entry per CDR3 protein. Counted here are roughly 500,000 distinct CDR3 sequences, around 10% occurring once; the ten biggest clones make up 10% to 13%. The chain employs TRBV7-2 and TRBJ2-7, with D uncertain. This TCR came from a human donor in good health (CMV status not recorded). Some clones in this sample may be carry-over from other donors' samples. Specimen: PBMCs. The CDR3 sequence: CASVPRAASYEQYF. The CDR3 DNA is TGTGCCAGCGTCCCCAGAGCAGCCTCCTACGAGCAGTACTTC.